This T cell receptor beta chain was sequenced for a study of blood T cell repertoires in COVID-19. Study details: Researchers got acute and convalescent COVID-19 samples from the United States, Italy and Spain. The cDNA or gDNA used as material had been derived from T cells, B-cell-depleted T cells, or PBMCs.

The CDR3 runs 16 residues. Per germline, CDR1 SGHDT and CDR2 YYEEEE. V lost 4 bases, J lost 7 bases, and 21 bases lay in between. Authors' methods: Counts of nucleated cells, estimated from reference gene primer amplification, were obtained. The protocol was immunoSEQ multiplex PCR, while the TCRdb copy is restricted to in-frame clones and leaves out a portion. The V and J calls and clone size are taken from that table; D and trimming were inferred from the DNA. This table has roughly 100,000 clones, over 65% appearing once. This receptor was taken from a human donor in a cohort sampled during active COVID-19. The chain has TRBV5-6 and TRBJ1-5; a possible D gene is TRBD1 (5 bases). The sample comprised peripheral blood. The CDR3 sequence is CASSKSGDREKQPQHF. CDR3 in DNA: TGTGCCAGCAGCAAATCTGGGGACCGGGAGAAGCAGCCCCAGCATTTT.